Detailed here is one T cell receptor beta chain. At least ten counts were recorded for this clonotype. Its antigen specificity is not known. No much larger clone is present one base from it, and per-base qualities are unavailable. The protocol used for the library was 5' RACE. Instrument used: NextSeq 500. To correct for sequencing error and PCR bias, the TCR library protocol tagged individual cDNA molecules with unique molecular identifiers. Sequencing covered both TCR alpha and beta chains, and within each sample the abundances of alpha and beta sequences were tightly co-correlated. The published analysis was carried out like this. Decombinator V4 was used to annotate TCR sequences for V gene, J gene and CDR3. TCRs were defined as expanded if a significant change between any two time points was detected under a Poisson model with p below 0.0001. TCR abundances were normalised to the total number of TCRs sequenced in each sample and reported as counts per million. TRAV1-2 paired with TRAJ12, TRAJ20 or TRAJ33 defined MAIT TCRs, while TRAV10 paired with TRAJ18 defined iNKT TCRs. VDJdb, accessed on 1 November 2021, was searched for TCRs annotated for CMV, EBV and SARS-CoV-2, and TCRs annotated for more than one antigen were excluded. TCRdb ran its own pipeline on the public reads, namely fastp trimming at Q25 and MiXCR clone calling, and kept in-frame beta chains. Every CDR3 protein is listed once, alongside the most common genes and DNA of its rows. These V and J calls are TCRdb output, not the study's own analysis. This sample gives 30,000 to 40,000 distinct CDR3 sequences in total; about 5% of them show up just once. The ten largest account for around 15% of the sample.

The data stem from a study of early T cells in non-severe SARS-CoV-2 infection (dated by TCRdb to 2020 to 2022). A note on the overall study: Because TCR sequencing was done on bulk RNA from unsorted whole blood, the alpha and beta chains could not be paired. What the research found in general, with its limitations: VDJdb matching was skewed toward anti-spike CD8 responses, so virus-specific expansions were likely underestimated and private and CD4 specificities were missed.

The study was a case-control design nested within a healthcare worker cohort in London, UK, with weekly nasopharyngeal swab PCR tests and blood sampling. Healthcare workers were enrolled in the week of the UK lockdown, from 23 to 31 March 2020, and were followed every week for up to roughly 16 weeks. According to the germline V gene (reference sequence), CDR1 reads WNHNN and CDR2 reads SYGVQD. From the cysteine up to the phenylalanine, the CDR3 has a length of 15 residues. Of the read, only the CDR3 DNA is kept; its 45 bases are in frame from base 1. Trimming accounts for 6 bases at V and 0 bases at J, while the number of junction bases matched to no gene is 7.

What was sequenced was whole blood. The chain is made from TRBV10-1 and TRBJ1-1; a stretch of 7 junction bases matches TRBD1. This clonotype originated in an adult who was a healthcare worker with PCR-confirmed SARS-CoV-2 infection or an uninfected control (not recorded which). The CDR3 reads CASREYRGLNTEAFF. The DNA sequence is TGCGCCAGCAGGGAATACAGGGGACTGAACACTGAAGCTTTCTTT.